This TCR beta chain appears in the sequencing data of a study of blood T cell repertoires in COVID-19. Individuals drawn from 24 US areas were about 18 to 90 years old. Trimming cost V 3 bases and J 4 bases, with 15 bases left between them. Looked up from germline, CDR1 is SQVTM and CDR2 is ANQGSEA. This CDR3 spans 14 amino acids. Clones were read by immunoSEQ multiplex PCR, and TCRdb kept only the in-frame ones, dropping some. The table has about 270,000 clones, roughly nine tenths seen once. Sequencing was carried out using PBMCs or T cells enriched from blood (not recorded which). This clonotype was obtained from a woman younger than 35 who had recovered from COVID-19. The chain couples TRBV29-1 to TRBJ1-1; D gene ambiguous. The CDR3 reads CSVEVGTAGTEAFF. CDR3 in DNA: TGCAGCGTTGAGGTCGGCACCGCGGGCACTGAAGCTTTCTTT.